A single sample is the source of the 10 T cell receptor beta chains below, sequenced in a study of blood T cell repertoires in COVID-19. Produced via immunoSEQ multiplex PCR; TCRdb's table is partial and in-frame only. The table lists 200,000 to 250,000 clones, around 82% of them singletons. The sample consisted of peripheral blood. The receptor source for this set is a woman aged 70-85 years with acute or convalescent COVID-19.

This clone was detected once. This chain links TRBV7-9 with TRBJ1-1, with D perhaps TRBD1 (6 bases). The V gene lost 1 base and the J gene lost 8 bases, with 17 bases spanning the gap. Germline V gives CDR1 SEHNR, CDR2 FQNEAQ (reference sequence). The CDR3 contains 15 residues. The CDR3 nucleotides are TGTGCCAGCAGCTTAGATTTGCAGGGGTACGTCGAAGCTTTCTTT. Encoded protein: CASSLDLQGYVEAFF.

The chain uses TRBV12-3 or TRBV12-4 and TRBJ1-5; D is unclear. The CDR3 spans 13 residues. With 2 bases removed from V and 4 bases from J, the gap between germline ends came to 6 bases. The CDR3 DNA is TGTGCCAGCAGTTTATCACAGAATCAGCCCCAGCATTTT. It yields the protein CASSLSQNQPQHF.

This rearrangement joins TRBV6-5 to TRBJ1-2, with a tentative D call TRBD1 (5 bases). The V gene lost 2 bases and the J gene lost 8 bases, with 18 bases spanning the gap. This CDR3 has 15 amino acids. The germline V gene encodes CDR1 MNHEY and CDR2 SVGAGI. CDR3 protein: CASSYTPGFVGGYTF. The CDR3 DNA reads TGTGCCAGCAGTTACACTCCAGGGTTTGTAGGAGGCTACACCTTC.

In this sample, this clone turned up a few times. The J gene is TRBJ2-7, the V gene TRBV5-4, with 8 bases identical to TRBD2. Germline CDR1 reads SGHNT; CDR2 reads YYREEE (reference sequence). The CDR3 runs to 14 residues. The J segment lost 3 bases and the V segment lost 4 bases, leaving 6 bases of the junction unmatched. CDR3 coding DNA: TGTGCCAGCAGCCCGGGAGGGGAATACTACGAGCAGTACTTC. It codes for CASSPGGEYYEQYF. The variable domain in full, with the rest retrieved from reference TRBV5-4 and TRBJ2-7, is ETGVTQSPTHLIKTRGQQVTLRCSSQSGHNTVSWYQQALGQGPQFIFQYYREEENGRGNFPPRFSGLQFPNYSSELNVNALELDDSALYLCASSPGGEYYEQYFGPGTRLTVT.

A single count supports this clone. CDR3 nucleotide sequence: TGTGCCTCCATGGGGGCCGCGGGCTCTCAAAATTCTGGAAACACCATATATTTT. This gives the protein CASMGAAGSQNSGNTIYF. The rearrangement uses TRBV2 and TRBJ1-3; a possible D gene is TRBD1 (6 bases). The CDR3 loop spans 18 amino acids. Germline-derived CDR1 and CDR2 are SNHLY and FYNNEI. Deletions cut 11 bases from V and 1 base from J, with 27 bases between.

The chain couples TRBV7-8 to TRBJ2-7; D perhaps matches TRBD1 (6 bases). The CDR3 covers 15 residues. Germline CDR1 SGHVS, CDR2 FQNEAQ. Trimming took 4 bases from V and 1 from J, leaving 14 bases between them. The CDR3 nucleotides read TGTGCCAGCAGCTCGAAAAGGACAGTGTCCTACGAGCAGTACTTC. Translating gives CASSSKRTVSYEQYF.

The chain uses TRBV28 and TRBJ2-1; 7 positions match TRBD2. In germline, CDR1 is MDHEN, CDR2 SYDVKM. Trimming removed 5 bases from V and 10 bases from J; junction bases left unmatched: 23. The length of the CDR3 is 18 residues. CDR3 protein: CASSVFVGGLRERREQFF. The CDR3 DNA is TGTGCCAGCAGTGTATTTGTGGGTGGGTTGCGGGAGAGGCGGGAGCAGTTCTTC. Full variable domain (remainder filled in from reference TRBV28 and TRBJ2-1): DVKVTQSSRYLVKRTGEKVFLECVQDMDHENMFWYRQDPGLGLRLIYFSYDVKMKEKGDIPEGYSVSREKKERFSLILESASTNQTSMYLCASSVFVGGLRERREQFFGPGTRLTVL.

In its sample, this clone was seen a few times. The chain combines TRBV11-3 with TRBJ2-5; the D gene is possibly TRBD1 (6 bases). The V end was cut by 5 bases, the J end by 2 bases, with 9 bases between. The CDR3 totals 13 residues. Germline V gene data show CDR1 as SGHNT and CDR2 as YENEEA. The CDR3 nucleotides read TGTGCCAGCAGCCGAGGACAGCAAGAGACCCAGTACTTC. Its translation: CASSRGQQETQYF.

The chain employs TRBV19 and TRBJ2-1; perhaps TRBD2 as D (5 bases). The V end was cut by 3 bases, the J end by 8 bases, with 14 bases between. The CDR3 runs to 14 residues. Looked up from germline, CDR1 is LNHDA and CDR2 is SQIVND (reference sequence). The CDR3 DNA reads as TGTGCCAGTAGTATGGCCCTAGGAGCGGATGAGCAGTTCTTC. Translating gives CASSMALGADEQFF.

This clone has a single count. V gene TRBV5-1 combines with J gene TRBJ2-7; D possibly corresponds to TRBD1 (6 bases). Trimming removed 2 bases from V and 3 bases from J, with 9 bases in between. In germline, CDR1 is SGHRS, CDR2 YFSETQ. This CDR3 is 13 amino acids long. The CDR3: CASSFAGDYEQYF. The DNA of the CDR3 is TGCGCCAGCAGCTTTGCAGGGGACTACGAGCAGTACTTC.